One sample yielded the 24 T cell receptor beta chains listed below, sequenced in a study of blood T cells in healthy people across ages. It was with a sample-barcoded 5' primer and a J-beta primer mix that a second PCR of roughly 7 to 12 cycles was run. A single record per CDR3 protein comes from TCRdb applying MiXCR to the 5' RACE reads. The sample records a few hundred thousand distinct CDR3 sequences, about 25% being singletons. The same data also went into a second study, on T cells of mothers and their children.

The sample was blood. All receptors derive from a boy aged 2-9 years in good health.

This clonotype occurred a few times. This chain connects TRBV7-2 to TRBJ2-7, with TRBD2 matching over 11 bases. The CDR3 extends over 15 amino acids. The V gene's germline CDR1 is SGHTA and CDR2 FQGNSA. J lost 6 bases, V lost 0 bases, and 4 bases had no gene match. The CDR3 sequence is CASSLAIAGGREQYF. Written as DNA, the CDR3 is TGTGCCAGCAGCTTAGCAATAGCGGGAGGGCGCGAGCAGTACTTC.

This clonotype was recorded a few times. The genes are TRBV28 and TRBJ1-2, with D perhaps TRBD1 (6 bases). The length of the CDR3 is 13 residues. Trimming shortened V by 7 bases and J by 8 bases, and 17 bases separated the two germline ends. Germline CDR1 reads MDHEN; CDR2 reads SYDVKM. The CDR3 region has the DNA TGTGCCAGCACAACCAACAGGGCGGAAGGCTACACCTTC. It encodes CASTTNRAEGYTF.

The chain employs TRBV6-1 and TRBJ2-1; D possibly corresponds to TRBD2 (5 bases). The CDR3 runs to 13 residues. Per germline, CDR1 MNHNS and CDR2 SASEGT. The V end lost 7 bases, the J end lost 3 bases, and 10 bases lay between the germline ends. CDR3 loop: CASTSDFYNEQFF. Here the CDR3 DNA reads TGTGCCAGCACCTCGGACTTCTACAATGAGCAGTTCTTC.

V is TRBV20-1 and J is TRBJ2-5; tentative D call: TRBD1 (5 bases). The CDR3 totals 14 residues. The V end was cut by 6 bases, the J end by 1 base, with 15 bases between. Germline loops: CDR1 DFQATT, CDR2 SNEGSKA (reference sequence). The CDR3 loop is CSAVRLQAQETQYF. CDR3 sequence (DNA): TGCAGTGCGGTCCGGCTACAGGCCCAAGAGACCCAGTACTTC.

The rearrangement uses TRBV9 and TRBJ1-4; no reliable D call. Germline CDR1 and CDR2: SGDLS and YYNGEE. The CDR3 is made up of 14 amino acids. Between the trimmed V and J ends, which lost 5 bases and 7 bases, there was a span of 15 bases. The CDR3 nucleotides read TGTGCCAGCAGTGGGCGGGAGTCGGGTGAAAAACTGTTTTTT. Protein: CASSGRESGEKLFF.

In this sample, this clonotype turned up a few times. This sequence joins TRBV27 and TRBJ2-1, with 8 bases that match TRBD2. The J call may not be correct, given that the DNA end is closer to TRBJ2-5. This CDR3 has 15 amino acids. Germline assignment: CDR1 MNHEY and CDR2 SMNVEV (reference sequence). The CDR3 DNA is TGTGCCAGCAGCACCTTCCGCGGGAGGAGACAGACCCAGTACTTC. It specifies CASSTFRGRRQTQYF.

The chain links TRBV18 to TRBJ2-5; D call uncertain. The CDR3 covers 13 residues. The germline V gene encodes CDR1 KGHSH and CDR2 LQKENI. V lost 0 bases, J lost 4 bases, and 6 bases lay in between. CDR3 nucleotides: TGTGCCAGCTCACCACCAACTCGAGAGACCCAGTACTTC. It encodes CASSPPTRETQYF. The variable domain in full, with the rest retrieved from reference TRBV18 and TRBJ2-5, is NAGVMQNPRHLVRRRGQEARLRCSPMKGHSHVYWYRQLPEEGLKFMVYLQKENIIDESGMPKERFSAEFPKEGPSILRIQQVVRGDSAAYFCASSPPTRETQYFGPGTRLLVL.

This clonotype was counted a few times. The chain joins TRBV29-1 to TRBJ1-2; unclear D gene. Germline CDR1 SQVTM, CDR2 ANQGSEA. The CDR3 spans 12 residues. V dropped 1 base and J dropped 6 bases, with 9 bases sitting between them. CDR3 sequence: CSVEVHRNGYTF. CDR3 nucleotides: TGCAGCGTTGAAGTACACAGAAATGGCTACACCTTC.

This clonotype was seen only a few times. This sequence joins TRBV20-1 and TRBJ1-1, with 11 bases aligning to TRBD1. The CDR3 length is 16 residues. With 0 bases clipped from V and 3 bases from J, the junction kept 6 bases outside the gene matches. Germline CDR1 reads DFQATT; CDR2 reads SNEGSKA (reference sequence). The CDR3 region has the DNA TGCAGTGCTAGAGACACAAGGACAGGGGGCTACACTGAAGCTTTCTTT. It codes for CSARDTRTGGYTEAFF.

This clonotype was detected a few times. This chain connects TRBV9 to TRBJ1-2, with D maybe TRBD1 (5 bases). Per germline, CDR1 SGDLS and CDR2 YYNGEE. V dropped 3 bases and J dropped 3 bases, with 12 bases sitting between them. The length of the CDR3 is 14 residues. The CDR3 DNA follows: TGTGCCAGCAGCGCCCCGAGACAGTACTATGGCTACACCTTC. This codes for CASSAPRQYYGYTF.

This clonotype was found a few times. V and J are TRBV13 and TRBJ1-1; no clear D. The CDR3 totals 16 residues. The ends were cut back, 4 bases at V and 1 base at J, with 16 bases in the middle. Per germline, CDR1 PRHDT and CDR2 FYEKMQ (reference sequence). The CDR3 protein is CASSSSRGHGNTEAFF. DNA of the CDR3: TGTGCCAGCAGCTCTTCCCGAGGGCACGGGAACACTGAAGCTTTCTTT.

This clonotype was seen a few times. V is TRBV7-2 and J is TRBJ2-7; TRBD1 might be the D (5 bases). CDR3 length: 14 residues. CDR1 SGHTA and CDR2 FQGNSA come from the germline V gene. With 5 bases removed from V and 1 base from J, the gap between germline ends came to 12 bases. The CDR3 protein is CASSTWTRSYEQYF. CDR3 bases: TGTGCCAGCAGCACCTGGACAAGGTCCTACGAGCAGTACTTC.

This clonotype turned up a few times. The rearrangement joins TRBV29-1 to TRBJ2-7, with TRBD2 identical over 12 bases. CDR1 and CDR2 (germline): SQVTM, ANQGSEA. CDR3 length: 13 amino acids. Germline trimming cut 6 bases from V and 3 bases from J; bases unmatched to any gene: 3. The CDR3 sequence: CSVELAGGYEQYF. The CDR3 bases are TGCAGCGTGGAACTAGCGGGAGGCTACGAGCAGTACTTC.

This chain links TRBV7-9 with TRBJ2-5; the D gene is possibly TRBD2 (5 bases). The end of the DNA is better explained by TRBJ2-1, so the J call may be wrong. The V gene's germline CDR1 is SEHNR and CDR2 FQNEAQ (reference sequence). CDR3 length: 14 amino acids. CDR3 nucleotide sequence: TGTGCCAGCAGCTTAGCTAGCGCTTACAATGAGCAGTTCTTC. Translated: CASSLASAYNEQFF.

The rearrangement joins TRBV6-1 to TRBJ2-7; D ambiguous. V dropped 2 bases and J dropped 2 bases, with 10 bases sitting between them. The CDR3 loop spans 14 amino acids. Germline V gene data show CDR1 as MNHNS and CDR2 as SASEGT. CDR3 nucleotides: TGTGCCAGCAGTGAATACGAACTCCCCTACGAGCAGTACTTC. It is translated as CASSEYELPYEQYF.

The CDR3 sequence is CASSKELDVYEQYF. The CDR3 nucleotides read TGTGCCAGCAGCAAAGAATTGGACGTATACGAGCAGTACTTC. The J gene is TRBJ2-7, the V gene TRBV21-1. TRBV21-1 is given as a pseudogene. CDR3 length: 14 residues.

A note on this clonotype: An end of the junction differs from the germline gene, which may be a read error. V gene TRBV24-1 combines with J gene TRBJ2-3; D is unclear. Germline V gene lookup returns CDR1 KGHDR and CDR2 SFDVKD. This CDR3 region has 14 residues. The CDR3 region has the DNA TGTGCCACCAGTGCCCGACTGGCCACAGACACGCAGTATTTT. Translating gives CATSARLATDTQYF.

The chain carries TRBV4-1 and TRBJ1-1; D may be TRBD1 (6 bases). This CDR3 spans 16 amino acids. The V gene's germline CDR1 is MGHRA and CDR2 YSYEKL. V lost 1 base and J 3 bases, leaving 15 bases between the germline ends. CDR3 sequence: CASSQVQGRIYTEAFF. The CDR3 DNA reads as TGCGCCAGCAGCCAAGTTCAGGGGCGGATTTACACTGAAGCTTTCTTT.

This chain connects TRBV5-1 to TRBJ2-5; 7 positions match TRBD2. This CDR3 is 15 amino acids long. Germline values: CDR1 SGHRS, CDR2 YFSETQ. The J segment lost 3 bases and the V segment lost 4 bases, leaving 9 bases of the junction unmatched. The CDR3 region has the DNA TGCGCCAGCAGCCTCCAGGGAGGGCGGGAAGAGACCCAGTACTTC. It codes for CASSLQGGREETQYF.

CDR3 nucleotide sequence: TGTGCCAGCAGCCAAGAAGGACAGGTCAATTCACCCCTCCACTTT. It is translated as CASSQEGQVNSPLHF. The chain employs TRBV7-9 and TRBJ1-6; 7 bases match TRBD1. This CDR3 contains 15 residues. Germline V gene lookup returns CDR1 SEHNR and CDR2 FQNEAQ (reference sequence). J lost 7 bases, V lost 5 bases, and 8 bases had no gene match.

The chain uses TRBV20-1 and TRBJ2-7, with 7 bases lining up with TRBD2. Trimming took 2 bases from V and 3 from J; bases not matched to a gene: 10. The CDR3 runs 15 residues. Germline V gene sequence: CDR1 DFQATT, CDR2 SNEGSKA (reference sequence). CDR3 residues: CSARITGTTGYEQYF. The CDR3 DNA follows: TGCAGTGCTAGAATCACCGGGACTACAGGCTACGAGCAGTACTTC.

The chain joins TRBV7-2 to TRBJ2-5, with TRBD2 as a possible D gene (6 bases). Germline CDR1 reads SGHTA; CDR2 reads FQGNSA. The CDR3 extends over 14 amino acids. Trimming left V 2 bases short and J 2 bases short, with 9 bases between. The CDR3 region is CASSLRTTQETQYF. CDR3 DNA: TGTGCCAGCAGCTTAAGGACTACTCAAGAGACCCAGTACTTC.

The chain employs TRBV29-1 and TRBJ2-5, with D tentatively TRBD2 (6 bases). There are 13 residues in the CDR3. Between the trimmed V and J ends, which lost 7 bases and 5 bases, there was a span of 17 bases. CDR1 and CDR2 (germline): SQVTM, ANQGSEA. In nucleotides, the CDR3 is TGCAGCGCGCTTAGTGGGAGGAGGGAGACCCAGTACTTC. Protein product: CSALSGRRETQYF.

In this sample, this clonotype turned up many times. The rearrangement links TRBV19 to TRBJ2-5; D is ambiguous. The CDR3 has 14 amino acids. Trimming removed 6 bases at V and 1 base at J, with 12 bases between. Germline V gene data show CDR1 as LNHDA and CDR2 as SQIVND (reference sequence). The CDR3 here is CASRVSLGQETQYF. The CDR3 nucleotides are TGTGCCAGTAGAGTTAGCCTGGGCCAAGAGACCCAGTACTTC.